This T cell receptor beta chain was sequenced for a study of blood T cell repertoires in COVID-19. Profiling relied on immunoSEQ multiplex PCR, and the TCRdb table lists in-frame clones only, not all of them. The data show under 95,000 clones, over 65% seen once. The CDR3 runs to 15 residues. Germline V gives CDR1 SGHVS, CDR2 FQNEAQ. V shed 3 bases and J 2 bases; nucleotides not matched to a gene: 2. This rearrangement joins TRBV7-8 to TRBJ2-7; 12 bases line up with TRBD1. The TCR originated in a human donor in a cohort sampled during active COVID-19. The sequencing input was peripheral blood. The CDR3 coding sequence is TGTGCCAGCAGCTTGGGACAGGGGGCCCCCTACGAGCAGTACTTC. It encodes CASSLGQGAPYEQYF.